This T cell receptor beta chain was captured by sequencing in a study of STAT5B mutations in CD4+ large granular lymphocyte leukemia. Measured with immunoSEQ multiplex PCR; TCRdb has only the in-frame clones, and not every one. The sample lists some 40,000 clones, about 81% seen once, with around 0.37% in the top ten. Sequencing was done on a sample of CD4+ T cells from blood buffy coats. The source is a human donor in good health.

CDR3 region: CASSQGQGFGNTIYF. For the CDR3, the DNA is TGTGCCAGCAGCCAAGGTCAAGGCTTTGGAAACACCATATATTTT. V and J are TRBV14 and TRBJ1-3; the D is unclear. The CDR3 consists of 15 residues. Germline CDR1 reads SGHDN; CDR2 reads FVKESK. Trimming took off 1 base at V and 3 bases at J, with 10 bases between the two ends.